This T cell receptor (beta chain) was documented in a study of T cell repertoires in cytomegalovirus infection. The overall study: TCR beta signatures that were public indicated CMV infection and matching HLA type.

With 7 bases removed from V and 0 bases from J, the gap between germline ends came to 9 bases. The CDR3 has 13 amino acids. CDR1 and CDR2 (germline): MDHEN, SYDVKM. Each CDR3 protein gets one entry after TCRdb re-called the reads with MiXCR. The repertoire has approximately 550,000 distinct CDR3 sequences, about 17% of them found once; the top ten carry more than 20%. This clonotype was recorded many times. The receptor was isolated from a human donor in good health (CMV status not recorded). Some clones in this sample may be carry-over from other donors' samples. Sample: CD8+ T cells from PBMCs. The chain employs TRBV28 and TRBJ1-2; a possible D gene is TRBD1 (5 bases). The CDR3 reads CASTETANYGYTF. The CDR3 bases are TGTGCCAGCACCGAGACAGCTAACTATGGCTACACCTTC.